This T cell receptor (beta chain) was identified in a study of cytomegalovirus exposure and HLA in healthy donors. Study-level results: Presence/absence analyses assumed roughly uniform sequencing depth across donors. Later analysis showed TCR association rates varying by HLA locus, highest for DRB1 and lowest for HLA-C. Researchers reported in a later analysis that common viral pathogens appeared linked to several top clusters.

The germline gives CDR1 SGHTA, CDR2 FQGNSA. The CDR3 runs to 15 residues. The V end was cut by 1 base, the J end by 4 bases, with 11 bases between. 13 Jbeta primers and 60 Vbeta primers were used for the PCR. Sequencing used immunoSEQ multiplex PCR; TCRdb keeps in-frame clones, though not all of them. The sample lists 150,000 to 200,000 clones, approximately 78% seen once, with 1.5% to 2% in the top ten. A remark on this clone: Antigen specificity is unknown.

Specimen: PBMCs. V usage is TRBV7-2 and J usage is TRBJ1-5, with a tentative D call TRBD1 (6 bases). This clonotype was sampled from a woman aged 18-29 years in good health and CMV-seronegative. The CDR3 nucleotides are TGTGCCAGCAGCTTAGAAGGGGGAAGGAATCAGCCCCAGCATTTT. As protein: CASSLEGGRNQPQHF.